The clone carrying this T cell receptor beta chain has a single count. Its specificity is not known. The CDR3 spans 16 residues. Germline CDR1 and CDR2: SGHKS and YYEKEE (reference sequence). V was trimmed by 3 bases and J by 3 bases, leaving 17 bases between them. The sample comes from a study of T cell responses to AZD1222 COVID-19 vaccine. General study points: Spike-wide coverage was observed for vaccine-associated CD4 TCRs, with dominant responses at 160-218 and 743-854.

Using immunoSEQ multiplex PCR, the repertoire was profiled, and TCRdb retains in-frame clones only, with some absent. The sample holds 130,000 or so clones; roughly nine tenths are singletons and the top ten take 9.5%. The sequences come from peripheral blood, collected 28 days after the second AZD1222 dose. The chain is built from TRBV5-5 and TRBJ2-3, with D maybe TRBD1 (6 bases). This clonotype originated in an adult who received the AZD1222 COVID-19 vaccine. This chain's CDR3 is CASSSSVQGRTDTQYF. CDR3 nucleotide sequence: TGTGCCAGCAGCTCCTCGGTGCAGGGGCGGACAGATACGCAGTATTTT.